This T cell receptor (beta chain) stems from a study of cytomegalovirus exposure and HLA in healthy donors. Study conclusions and caveats: Common viral pathogens were later found to be apparently linked to several of the most significant clusters.

Each donor was nominally healthy when sampled (though unrecorded immune exposures were likely). Regarding this clone: Its antigen is not known.

The PCR used 60 Vbeta and 13 Jbeta primers. TCRdb's table, derived via immunoSEQ multiplex PCR, lists solely in-frame clones and lacks some. Of some 150,000 clones listed, 70% to 85% were seen once; the top ten hold around 3.2%. This receptor was obtained from a male donor in good health and CMV-seronegative. The material sequenced was PBMCs.

CDR3 sequence reads: CASSSTGVTNEKLFF. CDR3 nucleotides: TGCGCCAGCAGCTCCACAGGGGTAACTAATGAAAAACTGTTTTTT. This chain uses TRBV5-1 with TRBJ1-4; 7 positions match TRBD1. Germline CDR1 and CDR2: SGHRS and YFSETQ. V dropped 3 bases and J dropped 1; count of bases not matched to a gene: 3. The CDR3 runs 15 residues.